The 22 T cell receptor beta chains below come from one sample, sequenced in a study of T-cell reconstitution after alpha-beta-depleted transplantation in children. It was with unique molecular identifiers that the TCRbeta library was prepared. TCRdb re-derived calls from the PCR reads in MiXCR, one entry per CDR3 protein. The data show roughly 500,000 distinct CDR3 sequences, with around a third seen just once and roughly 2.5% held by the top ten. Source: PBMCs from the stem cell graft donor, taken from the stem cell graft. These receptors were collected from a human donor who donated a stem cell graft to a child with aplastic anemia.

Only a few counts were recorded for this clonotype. The CDR3 sequence is CASSPSENTEAFF. The CDR3 bases are TGTGCCAGCAGCCCCAGTGAGAACACTGAAGCTTTCTTT. The V call is TRBV18, the J call TRBJ1-1; D gene ambiguous. The length of the CDR3 is 13 residues. The V end lost 8 bases, the J end lost 1 base, and 11 bases lay between the germline ends. From germline, CDR1 is KGHSH and CDR2 LQKENI.

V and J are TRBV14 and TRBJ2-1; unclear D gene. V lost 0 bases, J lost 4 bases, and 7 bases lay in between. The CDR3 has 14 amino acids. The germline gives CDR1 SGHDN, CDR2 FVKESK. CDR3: CASSQEWDYNEQFF. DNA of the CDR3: TGTGCCAGCAGCCAAGAATGGGATTACAATGAGCAGTTCTTC.

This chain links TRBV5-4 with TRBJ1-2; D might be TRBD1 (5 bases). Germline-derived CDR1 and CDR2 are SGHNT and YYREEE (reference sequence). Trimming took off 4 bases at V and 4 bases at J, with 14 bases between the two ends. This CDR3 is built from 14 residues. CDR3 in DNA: TGTGCCAGCAGCCGGGGGACGAACCCCTATGGCTACACCTTC. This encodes CASSRGTNPYGYTF.

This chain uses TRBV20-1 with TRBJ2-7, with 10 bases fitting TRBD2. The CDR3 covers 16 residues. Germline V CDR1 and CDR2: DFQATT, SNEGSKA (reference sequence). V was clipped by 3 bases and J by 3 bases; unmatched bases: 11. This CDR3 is CSARAGRLAGVYEQYF. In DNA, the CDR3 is TGCAGTGCTAGGGCCGGCCGGCTAGCGGGAGTCTACGAGCAGTACTTC.

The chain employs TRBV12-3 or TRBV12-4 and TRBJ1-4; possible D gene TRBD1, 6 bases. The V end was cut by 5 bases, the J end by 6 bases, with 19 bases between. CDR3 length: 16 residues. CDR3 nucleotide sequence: TGTGCCAGCAGTACGTTTACAGGGATTGGAGATGAAAAACTGTTTTTT. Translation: CASSTFTGIGDEKLFF.

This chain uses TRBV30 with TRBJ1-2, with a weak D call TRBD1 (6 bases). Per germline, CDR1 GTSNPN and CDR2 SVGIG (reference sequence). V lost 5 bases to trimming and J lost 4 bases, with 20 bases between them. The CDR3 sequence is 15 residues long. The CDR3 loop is CAWSVGGANSYGYTF. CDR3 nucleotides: TGTGCCTGGTCGGTTGGGGGGGCCAACTCCTATGGCTACACCTTC.

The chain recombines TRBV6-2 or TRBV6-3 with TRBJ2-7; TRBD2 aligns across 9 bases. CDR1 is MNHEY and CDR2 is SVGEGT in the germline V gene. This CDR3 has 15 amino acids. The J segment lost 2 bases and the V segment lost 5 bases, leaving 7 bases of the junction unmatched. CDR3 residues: CASSRVAGGPYEQYF. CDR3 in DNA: TGTGCCAGCAGTCGCGTTGCGGGAGGGCCCTACGAGCAGTACTTC.

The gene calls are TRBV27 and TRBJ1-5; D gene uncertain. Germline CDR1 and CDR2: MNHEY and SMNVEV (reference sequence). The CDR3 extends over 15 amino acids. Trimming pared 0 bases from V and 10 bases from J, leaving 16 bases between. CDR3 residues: CASSLSSGSYVPQHF. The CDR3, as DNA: TGTGCCAGCAGTTTATCGTCGGGGAGTTACGTACCCCAGCATTTT.

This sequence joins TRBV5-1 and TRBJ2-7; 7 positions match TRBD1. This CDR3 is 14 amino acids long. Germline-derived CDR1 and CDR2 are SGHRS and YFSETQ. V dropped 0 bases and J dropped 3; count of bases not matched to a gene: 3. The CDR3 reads CASSLGDRDYEQYV. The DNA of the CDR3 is TGCGCCAGCAGCTTGGGTGACAGGGACTACGAGCAGTACGTC.

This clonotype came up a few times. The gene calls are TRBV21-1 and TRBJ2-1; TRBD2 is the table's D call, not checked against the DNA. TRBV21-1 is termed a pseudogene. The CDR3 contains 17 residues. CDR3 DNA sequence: TGTGCCAGCAGCAAAGTTCACCAGCTAGCGGAGTACAATGAGCAGTTCTTC. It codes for CASSKVHQLAEYNEQFF.

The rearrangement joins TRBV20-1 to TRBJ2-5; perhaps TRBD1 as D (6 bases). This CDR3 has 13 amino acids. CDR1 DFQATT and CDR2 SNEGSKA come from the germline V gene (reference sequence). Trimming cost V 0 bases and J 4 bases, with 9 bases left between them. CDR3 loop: CSARDGGRETQYF. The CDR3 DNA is TGCAGTGCTAGAGATGGGGGCAGAGAGACCCAGTACTTC.

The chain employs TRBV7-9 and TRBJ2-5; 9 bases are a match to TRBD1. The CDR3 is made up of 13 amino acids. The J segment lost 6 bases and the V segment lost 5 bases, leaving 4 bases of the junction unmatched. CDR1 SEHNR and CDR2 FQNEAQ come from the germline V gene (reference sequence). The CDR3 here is CASSPGQGKTQYF. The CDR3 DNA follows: TGTGCCAGCAGCCCTGGACAGGGGAAGACCCAGTACTTC.

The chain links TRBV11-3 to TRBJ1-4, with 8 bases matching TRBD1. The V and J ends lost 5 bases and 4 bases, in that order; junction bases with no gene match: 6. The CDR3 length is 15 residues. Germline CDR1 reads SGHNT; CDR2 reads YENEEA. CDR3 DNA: TGTGCCAGCAGCGTAAGGACAGGGAATAATGAAAAACTGTTTTTT. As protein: CASSVRTGNNEKLFF. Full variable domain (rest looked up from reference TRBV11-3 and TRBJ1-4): EAGVVQSPRYKIIEKKQPVAFWCNPISGHNTLYWYLQNLGQGPELLIRYENEEAVDDSQLPKDRFSAERLKGVDSTLKIQPAELGDSAVYLCASSVRTGNNEKLFFGSGTQLSVL.

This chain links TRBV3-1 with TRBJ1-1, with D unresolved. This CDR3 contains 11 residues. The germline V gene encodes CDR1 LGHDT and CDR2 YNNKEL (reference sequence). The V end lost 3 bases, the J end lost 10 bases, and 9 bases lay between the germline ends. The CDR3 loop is CASSHLAGAFF. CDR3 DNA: TGTGCCAGCAGCCACCTAGCTGGAGCTTTCTTT.

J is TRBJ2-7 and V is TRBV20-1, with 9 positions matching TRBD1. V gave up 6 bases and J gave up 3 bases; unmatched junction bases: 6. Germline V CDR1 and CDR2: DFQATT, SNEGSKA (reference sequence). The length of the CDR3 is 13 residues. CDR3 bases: TGCAGTGCCGAGACAGGGGGAAGCTACGAGCAGTACTTC. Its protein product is CSAETGGSYEQYF.

In nucleotides, the CDR3 is TGTGCCTGGAGTGCGAAGACAGGCGGCGGAAACATTCAGTACTTC. Its protein is CAWSAKTGGGNIQYF. This chain joins TRBV30 and TRBJ2-4, with D perhaps TRBD1 (6 bases). V was cut by 1 base and J by 6 bases, with 16 bases left in between. Germline lookup yields CDR1 GTSNPN and CDR2 SVGIG (reference sequence). The CDR3 totals 15 residues.

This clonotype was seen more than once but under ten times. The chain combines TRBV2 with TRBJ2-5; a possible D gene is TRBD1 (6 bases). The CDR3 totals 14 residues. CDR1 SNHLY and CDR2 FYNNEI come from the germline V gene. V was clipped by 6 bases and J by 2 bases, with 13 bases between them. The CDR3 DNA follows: TGTGCCAGCAGGCTTAACAGGGAACAAGAGACCCAGTACTTC. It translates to CASRLNREQETQYF. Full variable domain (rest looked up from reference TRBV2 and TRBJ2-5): EPEVTQTPSHQVTQMGQEVILRCVPISNHLYFYWYRQILGQKVEFLVSFYNNEISEKSEIFDDQFSVERPDGSNFTLKIRSTKLEDSAMYFCASRLNREQETQYFGPGTRLLVL.

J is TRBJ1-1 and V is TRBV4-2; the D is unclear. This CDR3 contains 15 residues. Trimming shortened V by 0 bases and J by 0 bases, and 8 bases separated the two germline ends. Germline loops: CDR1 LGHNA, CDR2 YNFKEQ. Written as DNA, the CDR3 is TGTGCCAGCAGCCAAGAAACAGAAATGAACACTGAAGCTTTCTTT. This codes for CASSQETEMNTEAFF.

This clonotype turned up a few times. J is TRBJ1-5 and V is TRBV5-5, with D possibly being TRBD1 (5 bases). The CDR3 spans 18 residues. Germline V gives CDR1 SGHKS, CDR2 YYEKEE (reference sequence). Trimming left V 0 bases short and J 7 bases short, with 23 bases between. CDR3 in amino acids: CASSLVWGTGLSSQPQHF. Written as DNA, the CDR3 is TGTGCCAGCAGCTTGGTGTGGGGGACGGGCCTCAGTTCCCAGCCCCAGCATTTT. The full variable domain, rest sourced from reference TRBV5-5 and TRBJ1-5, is DAGVTQSPTHLIKTRGQQVTLRCSPISGHKSVSWYQQVLGQGPQFIFQYYEKEERGRGNFPDRFSARQFPNYSSELNVNALLLGDSALYLCASSLVWGTGLSSQPQHFGDGTRLSIL.

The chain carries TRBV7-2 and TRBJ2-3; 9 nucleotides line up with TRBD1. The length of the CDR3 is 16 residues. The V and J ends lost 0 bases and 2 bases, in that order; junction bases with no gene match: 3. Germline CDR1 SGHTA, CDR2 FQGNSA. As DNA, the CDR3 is TGTGCCAGCAGCTTAGCCGGGACAGGGATCACAGATACGCAGTATTTT. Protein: CASSLAGTGITDTQYF.

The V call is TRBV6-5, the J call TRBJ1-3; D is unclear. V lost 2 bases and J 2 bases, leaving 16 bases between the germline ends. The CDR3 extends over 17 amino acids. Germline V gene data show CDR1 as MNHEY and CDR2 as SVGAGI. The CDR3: CASSYTSVTGTGNTIYF. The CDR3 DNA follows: TGTGCCAGCAGTTACACATCCGTTACTGGTACTGGAAACACCATATATTTT.

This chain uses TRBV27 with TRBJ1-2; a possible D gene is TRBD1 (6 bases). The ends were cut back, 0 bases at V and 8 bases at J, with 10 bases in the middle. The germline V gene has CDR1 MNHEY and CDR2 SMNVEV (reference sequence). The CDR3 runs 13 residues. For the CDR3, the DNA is TGTGCCAGCAGTTTATCGGGGGGCAGGGGCTACACCTTC. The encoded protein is CASSLSGGRGYTF.